One and the same sample provided the 8 T cell receptor beta chains below, sequenced in a study of cytomegalovirus exposure and HLA in healthy donors. Vbeta (60) and Jbeta (13) primers were used in the PCR. The assay was immunoSEQ multiplex PCR, and TCRdb's table has in-frame clones only and misses some. The table lists some 150,000 clones, nearly 80% of them singletons. The sequencing input was PBMCs. These receptors came from a male donor in good health and CMV-seronegative.

The chain uses TRBV6-1 and TRBJ2-1; the D is unclear. Germline CDR1 reads MNHNS; CDR2 reads SASEGT. The CDR3 consists of 14 residues. V was pared by 2 bases and J by 7 bases, with 12 bases between. The CDR3 region has the DNA TGTGCCAGCAGTGAATCCCCTCCAGTAAATGAGCAGTTCTTC. Its translation: CASSESPPVNEQFF.

The CDR3 protein is CASSSQGLGNQPQHF. CDR3 sequence (DNA): TGTGCCAGCAGCTCACAGGGATTAGGCAATCAGCCCCAGCATTTT. This chain links TRBV7-2 with TRBJ1-5, with a tentative D call TRBD1 (6 bases). Trimming removed 4 bases from V and 2 bases from J, with 12 bases in between. The length of the CDR3 is 15 residues. Germline V gene lookup returns CDR1 SGHTA and CDR2 FQGNSA.

This clone is a singleton in its sample. This chain connects TRBV7-3 to TRBJ2-5, with TRBD2 identical over 9 bases. V lost 5 bases, J lost 5 bases, and 12 bases stayed unmatched. Per the germline V gene, CDR1 is SGHTA and CDR2 is FQGTGA. This CDR3 spans 16 amino acids. The CDR3 region is CASSRRRGGDKETQYF. For the CDR3, the DNA is TGTGCCAGCAGCAGGAGGCGGGGGGGCGATAAGGAGACCCAGTACTTC.

The chain employs TRBV28 and TRBJ2-5; D remains unclear. The ends were cut back, 9 bases at V and 5 bases at J, with 19 bases in the middle. Germline V gene lookup returns CDR1 MDHEN and CDR2 SYDVKM. This CDR3 comprises 14 residues. The CDR3 is CASFSTRRRETQYF. CDR3 sequence (DNA): TGTGCCAGTTTTTCGACGAGGCGAAGGGAGACCCAGTACTTC. Supplemented by reference TRBV28 and TRBJ2-5, the full variable domain reads DVKVTQSSRYLVKRTGEKVFLECVQDMDHENMFWYRQDPGLGLRLIYFSYDVKMKEKGDIPEGYSVSREKKERFSLILESASTNQTSMYLCASFSTRRRETQYFGPGTRLLVL.

The J gene is TRBJ2-2, the V gene TRBV28; perhaps TRBD1 as D (7 bases). Germline CDR1 is MDHEN and CDR2 is SYDVKM. Trimming took 6 bases from V and 3 from J, leaving 14 bases between them. This CDR3 has 15 amino acids. In DNA, the CDR3 is TGTGCCAGCAGACCAGGGGGGACGGACACCGGGGAGCTGTTTTTT. Protein sequence: CASRPGGTDTGELFF.

This clone has more than one count but fewer than ten. The V and J genes are TRBV15 and TRBJ1-3; D is undetermined. This CDR3 is built from 13 residues. Germline CDR1 and CDR2: LNHNV and YYDKDF (reference sequence). The germline V and J ends were trimmed by 6 bases and 0 bases, with 6 bases remaining between them. CDR3 sequence reads: CATRQDSGNTIYF. The CDR3 coding sequence is TGTGCCACCAGGCAGGACTCTGGAAACACCATATATTTT.

The V gene is TRBV29-1, the J gene TRBJ1-2; D gene uncertain. Trimming pared 3 bases from V and 5 bases from J, leaving 19 bases between. Germline values: CDR1 SQVTM, CDR2 ANQGSEA. The CDR3 is made up of 15 amino acids. DNA for the CDR3: TGCAGCGTTGAGGGTTCCAGCGTTCGTGGTTATGGCTACACCTTC. Translated, it gives CSVEGSSVRGYGYTF.

The CDR3 coding sequence is TGTGCCAGCGCCGCCCCTGTTACAGCATCATTATCGCGCTATAATTCACCCCTCCACTTT. This encodes CASAAPVTASLSRYNSPLHF. The V call is TRBV2, the J call TRBJ1-6; D not resolved. V gave up 8 bases and J gave up 3 bases, with 29 bases separating them. The CDR3 has 20 amino acids. Per the germline V gene, CDR1 is SNHLY and CDR2 is FYNNEI.